This T cell receptor beta chain was documented in a study of blood T cell repertoires in COVID-19. From germline, CDR1 is GTSNPN and CDR2 SVGIG (reference sequence). The CDR3 extends over 13 amino acids. V lost 0 bases to trimming and J lost 6 bases, with 11 bases between them. Clones were read by immunoSEQ multiplex PCR, and TCRdb kept only the in-frame ones, dropping some. The sample lists fewer than 350,000 clones; about 89% were seen once. The sequenced sample was peripheral blood. The rearrangement joins TRBV30 to TRBJ1-2; weak D call: TRBD1 (5 bases). The sequence came from a man aged 40-49 years with active or convalescent COVID-19. CDR3 DNA: TGTGCCTGGAGTGTAGGCAGGGTCGATGGCTACACCTTC. This sequence encodes CAWSVGRVDGYTF.